The T cell receptor beta chain under discussion was sequenced for a study of OX40 agonist ivuxolimab in advanced cancers. Germline V gene lookup returns CDR1 LNHDA and CDR2 SQIVND (reference sequence). There are 14 residues in the CDR3. The V end was cut by 6 bases, the J end by 4 bases, with 12 bases between. The study, taken as a whole, reports: CD4+ and CD8+ blood T cells expanded clonally by week 6 at 0.1 to 3.0 mg/kg. The mean number of expanded clones was higher in CD8+ T cells than in CD4+. Partial responders dosed at 0.1-3.0 mg/kg displayed clonal expansion ranking among the lowest.

This clone was counted once. Antigen unknown. Repertoires were generated with immunoSEQ multiplex PCR, while TCRdb's copy carries only in-frame clones and drops some. This table has roughly 86,000 clones, about 94% appearing once. The chain uses TRBV19 and TRBJ1-4; D is unresolved. This TCR was recovered from an adult with an advanced solid tumor such as melanoma, head and neck, liver or kidney cancer. The input for sequencing was CD4+ or CD8+ T cells sorted from blood, taken in a trial of the OX40 agonist ivuxolimab. The CDR3 sequence: CASSVLTGNEKLFF. CDR3 coding DNA: TGTGCCAGTAGCGTACTGACGGGTAATGAAAAACTGTTTTTT.